These 23 T cell receptor beta chains came from one sample sequenced in a study of T cell clusters in autoimmune cytopenias. TRB was amplified from 250 ng of peripheral blood genomic DNA per sample. TRB rearrangements were amplified by touch-down multiplex PCR with mixed TRB-A/B primers. From the multiplex PCR reads, TCRdb lists one entry per CDR3 protein and no DNA. Seen in this sample are fewer than 7,000 distinct CDR3 sequences; the ten most common clones hold 60% to 75%. The sample was also reused in another study, on T cell repertoires in aging, cancer and after chemotherapy.

Sequenced: peripheral blood. The receptors shown here come from a human donor in good health.

The chain employs TRBV15 and TRBJ1-1. This CDR3 has 14 residues. Germline lookup yields CDR1 LNHNV and CDR2 YYDKDF (reference sequence). Here the CDR3 reads CATSLYNVNTEAFF.

CDR3 sequence: CAWSPGGRADTQYF. J is TRBJ2-3 and V is TRBV30; TCRdb's D call of TRBD1 is untestable without DNA. Per the germline V gene, CDR1 is GTSNPN and CDR2 is SVGIG (reference sequence). The CDR3 contains 14 residues.

The genes are TRBV6-6 and TRBJ2-7; the D call of TRBD1 rests on TCRdb alone, since no DNA is present to check it. The CDR3 loop spans 18 amino acids. Germline V CDR1 and CDR2: MNHNY, SVGAGI (reference sequence). The CDR3 is CAISESPIPTGRTYEQYF.

The V call is TRBV6-6, the J call TRBJ2-7; TCRdb designates TRBD2, a call that cannot be tested without DNA. This CDR3 is 15 amino acids long. Germline V gene data show CDR1 as MNHNY and CDR2 as SVGAGI (reference sequence). The CDR3 spells CASSYPLRGVGEQYF.

The V call is TRBV19, the J call TRBJ1-1; without DNA, the TCRdb call of TRBD1 cannot be checked. Germline V lookup: CDR1 LNHDA, CDR2 SQIVND (reference sequence). The length of the CDR3 is 14 residues. Here the CDR3 reads CASSIGRVNTEAFF.

This chain's CDR3 is CASTPPPGLAGGLFF. J is TRBJ2-1 and V is TRBV11-2; TCRdb lists TRBD2, though no DNA is available to test this call. Germline V gene sequence: CDR1 SGHAT, CDR2 FQNNGV. The CDR3 covers 15 residues.

The chain carries TRBV18 and TRBJ1-4. The CDR3 runs to 14 residues. Germline CDR1 KGHSH, CDR2 LQKENI. The CDR3 loop is CASTHRTTNEKLFF.

Its frequency marks this clonotype as medium-sized. The V gene is TRBV5-5, the J gene TRBJ2-2; TCRdb selects TRBD1, and the lack of DNA leaves this call unchecked. Per the germline V gene, CDR1 is SGHKS and CDR2 is YYEKEE (reference sequence). The CDR3 sequence is 14 residues long. CDR3 region: CASSPDPGYGELFF.

V and J are TRBV19 and TRBJ2-3. This CDR3 comprises 16 residues. Looked up from germline, CDR1 is LNHDA and CDR2 is SQIVND (reference sequence). CDR3 protein: CASSPKALYTTDTQYF.

The chain combines TRBV7-9 with TRBJ2-2. The CDR3 extends over 13 amino acids. In germline, CDR1 is SEHNR, CDR2 FQNEAQ (reference sequence). CDR3: CASSLGSTGELFF.

The rearrangement links TRBV5-4 to TRBJ2-3. CDR1 is SGHNT and CDR2 is YYREEE in the germline V gene (reference sequence). The CDR3 contains 13 residues. The CDR3 region is CASSLGPADTQYF.

The chain uses TRBV29-1 and TRBJ1-2; absent DNA, TCRdb's TRBD1 call cannot be checked. Per germline, CDR1 SQVTM and CDR2 ANQGSEA. The CDR3 is 13 residues long. The chain's CDR3 is CSARQGSNYGYTF. Together with reference TRBV29-1 and TRBJ1-2, the CDR3 gives the full variable domain: SAVISQKPSRDICQRGTSLTIQCQVDSQVTMMFWYRQQPGQSLTLIATANQGSEATYESGFVIDKFPISRPNLTFSTLTVSNMSPEDSSIYLCSARQGSNYGYTFGSGTRLTVV.

V usage is TRBV27 and J usage is TRBJ2-7; with no DNA, the TCRdb D assignment of TRBD2 cannot be verified. CDR3 size: 14 residues. Germline V gives CDR1 MNHEY, CDR2 SMNVEV (reference sequence). CDR3 protein: CASRRREDFYEQYF.

V usage is TRBV5-5 and J usage is TRBJ2-5; TCRdb's D call of TRBD1 is untestable without DNA. CDR1 and CDR2 (germline): SGHKS, YYEKEE (reference sequence). The CDR3 runs 15 residues. CDR3 in amino acids: CASSLSYRGLETQYF.

The chain recombines TRBV6-2 or TRBV6-3 with TRBJ2-2; TCRdb designates TRBD1, a call that cannot be tested without DNA. There are 13 residues in the CDR3. The germline V gene has CDR1 MNHEY and CDR2 SVGEGT. The CDR3 region is CASSEQGAGELFF.

The CDR3 loop reads CASSPWTGGTYNEQFF. The chain carries TRBV12-3 or TRBV12-4 and TRBJ2-1; TCRdb proposes TRBD1, but this gene call is untestable without DNA. The length of the CDR3 is 16 residues.

The rearrangement links TRBV6-6 to TRBJ2-7; TCRdb's D call, TRBD2, is unchecked because there is no DNA. CDR3 length: 14 amino acids. CDR1 MNHNY and CDR2 SVGAGI come from the germline V gene (reference sequence). The CDR3 here is CASSLAGGFDEQYF.

This chain connects TRBV19 to TRBJ2-4. The CDR3 is made up of 15 amino acids. The germline V gene has CDR1 LNHDA and CDR2 SQIVND (reference sequence). This CDR3 reads CASSNLDLAKNIQYF.

The rearrangement joins TRBV5-1 to TRBJ2-1; TCRdb calls TRBD1, which cannot be checked without DNA. CDR1 and CDR2 (germline): SGHRS, YFSETQ. The CDR3 spans 11 residues. This CDR3 reads CASSYGQVWFF.

The V and J genes are TRBV5-5 and TRBJ2-2; TCRdb reports TRBD2, a call that lacks DNA to check it against. Germline lookup yields CDR1 SGHKS and CDR2 YYEKEE (reference sequence). This CDR3 is 17 amino acids long. CDR3 residues: CASSLGTSSRGTGELFF. The full variable domain, its missing parts supplied by reference TRBV5-5 and TRBJ2-2, is DAGVTQSPTHLIKTRGQQVTLRCSPISGHKSVSWYQQVLGQGPQFIFQYYEKEERGRGNFPDRFSARQFPNYSSELNVNALLLGDSALYLCASSLGTSSRGTGELFFGEGSRLTVL.

The rearrangement uses TRBV19 and TRBJ2-5; the D call of TRBD1 rests on TCRdb alone, since no DNA is present to check it. The length of the CDR3 is 13 residues. Looked up from germline, CDR1 is LNHDA and CDR2 is SQIVND (reference sequence). CDR3 sequence reads: CASSTGQKETQYF.

V gene TRBV29-1 combines with J gene TRBJ2-1; TCRdb reports TRBD1, a call that lacks DNA to check it against. Germline V gene lookup returns CDR1 SQVTM and CDR2 ANQGSEA. This CDR3 is built from 16 residues. The CDR3 sequence is CSVDAQGATPYNEQFF.

The chain recombines TRBV29-1 with TRBJ1-3. Germline values: CDR1 SQVTM, CDR2 ANQGSEA. The CDR3 covers 11 residues. CDR3 amino acids: CSVDGGNTIYF.